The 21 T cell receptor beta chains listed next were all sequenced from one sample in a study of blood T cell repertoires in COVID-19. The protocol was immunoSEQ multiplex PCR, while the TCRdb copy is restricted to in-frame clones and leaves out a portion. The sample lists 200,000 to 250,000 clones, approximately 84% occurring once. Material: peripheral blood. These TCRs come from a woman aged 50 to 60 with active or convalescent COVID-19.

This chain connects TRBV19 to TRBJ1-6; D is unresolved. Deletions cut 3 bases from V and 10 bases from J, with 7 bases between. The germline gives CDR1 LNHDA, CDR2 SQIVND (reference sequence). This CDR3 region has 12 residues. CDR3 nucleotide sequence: TGTGCCAGTAGTATCGGAGGGTCACCCCTCCACTTT. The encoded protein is CASSIGGSPLHF.

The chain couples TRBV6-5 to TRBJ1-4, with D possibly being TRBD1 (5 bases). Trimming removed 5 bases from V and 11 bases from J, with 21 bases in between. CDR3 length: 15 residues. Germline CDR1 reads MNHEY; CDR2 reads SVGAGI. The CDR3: CASSLQGGGYGKLFF. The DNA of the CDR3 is TGTGCCAGCAGTCTCCAGGGTGGAGGGTATGGGAAACTGTTTTTT.

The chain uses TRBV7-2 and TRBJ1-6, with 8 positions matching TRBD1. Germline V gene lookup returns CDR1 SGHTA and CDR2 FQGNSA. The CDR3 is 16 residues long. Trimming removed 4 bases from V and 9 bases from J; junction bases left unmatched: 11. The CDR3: CASSWGVGTGGSPLHF. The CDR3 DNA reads TGTGCCAGCAGCTGGGGGGTCGGGACAGGAGGTTCACCCCTCCACTTT.

CDR3 amino acids: CATSDDRGLSGELFF. CDR3 nucleotides: TGTGCCACCAGTGATGACAGGGGGCTATCCGGGGAGCTGTTTTTT. The chain has TRBV24-1 and TRBJ2-2; TRBD1 aligns across 10 bases. CDR1 and CDR2 from the germline V gene are KGHDR and SFDVKD. The V segment lost 3 bases and the J segment 6 bases; nucleotides outside the gene matches: 3. The CDR3 runs 15 residues.

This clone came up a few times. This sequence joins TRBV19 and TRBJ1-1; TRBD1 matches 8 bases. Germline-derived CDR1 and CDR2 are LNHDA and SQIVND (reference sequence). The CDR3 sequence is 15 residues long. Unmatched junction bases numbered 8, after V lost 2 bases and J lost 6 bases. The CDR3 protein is CASSISPGGHAEAFF. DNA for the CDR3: TGTGCCAGTAGTATATCTCCAGGGGGCCACGCTGAAGCTTTCTTT.

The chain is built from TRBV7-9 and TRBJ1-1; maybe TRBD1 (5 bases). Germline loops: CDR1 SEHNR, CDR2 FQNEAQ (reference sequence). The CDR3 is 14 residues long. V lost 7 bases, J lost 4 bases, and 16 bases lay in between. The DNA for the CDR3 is TGTGCCAGCATGCTCTCGGCAGGGCTCACTGAAGCTTTCTTT. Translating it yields CASMLSAGLTEAFF.

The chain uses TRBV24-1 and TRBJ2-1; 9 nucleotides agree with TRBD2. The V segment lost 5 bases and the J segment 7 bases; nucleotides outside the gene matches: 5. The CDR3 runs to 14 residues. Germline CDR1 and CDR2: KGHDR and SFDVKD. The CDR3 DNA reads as TGTGCCACCAGTGGAAGCGGGAGGTTTAATGAGCAGTTCTTC. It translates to CATSGSGRFNEQFF.

The CDR3 region has the DNA TGTGCCAGCAGAGACCTTGGAGGGCCGCAAGATACGCAGTATTTT. It yields the protein CASRDLGGPQDTQYF. The chain carries TRBV2 and TRBJ2-3, with a tentative D call TRBD2 (6 bases). The CDR3 loop spans 15 amino acids. Germline V gives CDR1 SNHLY, CDR2 FYNNEI. Trimming took 6 bases from V and 5 from J, leaving 18 bases between them. Using reference TRBV2 and TRBJ2-3 for the parts outside the CDR3, the full variable domain is EPEVTQTPSHQVTQMGQEVILRCVPISNHLYFYWYRQILGQKVEFLVSFYNNEISEKSEIFDDQFSVERPDGSNFTLKIRSTKLEDSAMYFCASRDLGGPQDTQYFGPGTRLTVL.

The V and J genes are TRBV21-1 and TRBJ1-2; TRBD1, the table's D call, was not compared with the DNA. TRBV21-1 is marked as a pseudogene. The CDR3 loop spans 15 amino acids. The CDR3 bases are TGTGCCAGCAGCAAATTCCGGGACAGGGGACATGGCTACACCTTC. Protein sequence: CASSKFRDRGHGYTF.

Here the CDR3 reads CATLSPFATNEKLFF. DNA for the CDR3: TGTGCCACCCTCAGTCCCTTTGCAACTAATGAAAAACTGTTTTTT. The V and J genes are TRBV19 and TRBJ1-4; the D is unclear. The germline gives CDR1 LNHDA, CDR2 SQIVND (reference sequence). V was shortened by 10 bases and J by 0 bases, with 15 bases between the two germline ends. The CDR3 extends over 15 amino acids.

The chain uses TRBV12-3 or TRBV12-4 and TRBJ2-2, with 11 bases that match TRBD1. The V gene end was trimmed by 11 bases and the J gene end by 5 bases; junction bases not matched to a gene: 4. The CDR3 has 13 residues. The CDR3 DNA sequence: TGTGCCGGCCGGGACAGGGGGACCGGGGAGCTGTTTTTT. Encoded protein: CAGRDRGTGELFF.

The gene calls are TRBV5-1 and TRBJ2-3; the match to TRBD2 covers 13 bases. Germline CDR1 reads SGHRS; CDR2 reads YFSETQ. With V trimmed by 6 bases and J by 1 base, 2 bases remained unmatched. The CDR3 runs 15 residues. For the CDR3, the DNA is TGCGCCAGCATCGGACTAGCGGGGGGCACAGATACGCAGTATTTT. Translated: CASIGLAGGTDTQYF.

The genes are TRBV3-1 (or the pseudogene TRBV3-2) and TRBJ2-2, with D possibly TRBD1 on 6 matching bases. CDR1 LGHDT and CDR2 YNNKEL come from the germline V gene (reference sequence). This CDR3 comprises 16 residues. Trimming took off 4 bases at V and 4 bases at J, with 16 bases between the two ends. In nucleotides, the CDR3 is TGTGCCAGCAGCCGCCTGACAGGAAGGAGCACCGGGGAGCTGTTTTTT. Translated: CASSRLTGRSTGELFF.

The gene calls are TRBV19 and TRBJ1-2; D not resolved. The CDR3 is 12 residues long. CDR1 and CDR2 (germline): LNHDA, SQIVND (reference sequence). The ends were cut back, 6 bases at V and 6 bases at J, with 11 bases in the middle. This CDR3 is CASRSEADGYTF. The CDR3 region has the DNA TGTGCCAGTAGATCTGAAGCGGATGGCTACACCTTC.

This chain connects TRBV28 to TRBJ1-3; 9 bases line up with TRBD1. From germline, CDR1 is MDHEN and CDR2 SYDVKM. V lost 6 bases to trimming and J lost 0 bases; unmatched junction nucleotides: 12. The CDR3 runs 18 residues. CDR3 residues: CASSAGQGYRPSGNTIYF. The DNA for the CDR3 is TGTGCCAGCAGCGCGGGACAGGGTTACAGACCCTCTGGAAACACCATATATTTT. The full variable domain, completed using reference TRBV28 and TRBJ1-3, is DVKVTQSSRYLVKRTGEKVFLECVQDMDHENMFWYRQDPGLGLRLIYFSYDVKMKEKGDIPEGYSVSREKKERFSLILESASTNQTSMYLCASSAGQGYRPSGNTIYFGEGSWLTVV.

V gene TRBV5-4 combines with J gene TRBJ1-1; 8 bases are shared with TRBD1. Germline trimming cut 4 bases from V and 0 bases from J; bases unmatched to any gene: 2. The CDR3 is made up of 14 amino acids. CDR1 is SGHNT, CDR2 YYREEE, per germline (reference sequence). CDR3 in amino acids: CASSQQGVNTEAFF. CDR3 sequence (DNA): TGTGCCAGCAGCCAACAGGGGGTGAACACTGAAGCTTTCTTT. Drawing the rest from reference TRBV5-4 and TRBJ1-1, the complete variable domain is ETGVTQSPTHLIKTRGQQVTLRCSSQSGHNTVSWYQQALGQGPQFIFQYYREEENGRGNFPPRFSGLQFPNYSSELNVNALELDDSALYLCASSQQGVNTEAFFGQGTRLTVV.

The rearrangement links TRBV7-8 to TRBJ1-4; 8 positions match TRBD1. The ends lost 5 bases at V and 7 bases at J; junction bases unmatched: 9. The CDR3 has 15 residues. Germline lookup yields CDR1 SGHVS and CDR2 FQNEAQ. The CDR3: CASSHPGTGGEKLFF. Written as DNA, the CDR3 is TGTGCCAGCAGCCACCCCGGGACAGGAGGTGAAAAACTGTTTTTT.

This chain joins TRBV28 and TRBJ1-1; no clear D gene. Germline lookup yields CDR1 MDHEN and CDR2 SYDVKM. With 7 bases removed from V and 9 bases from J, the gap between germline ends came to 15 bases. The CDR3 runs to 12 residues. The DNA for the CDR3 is TGTGCCAGCAAACTGAGCCCCGGTAAAGCTTTCTTT. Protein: CASKLSPGKAFF.

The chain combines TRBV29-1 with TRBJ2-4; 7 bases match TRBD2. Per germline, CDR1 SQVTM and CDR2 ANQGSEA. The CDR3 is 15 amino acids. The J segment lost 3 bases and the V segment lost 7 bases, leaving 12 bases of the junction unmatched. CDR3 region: CSGAVGGPVKNIQYF. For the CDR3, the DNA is TGCAGCGGGGCCGTGGGAGGGCCGGTCAAAAACATTCAGTACTTC.

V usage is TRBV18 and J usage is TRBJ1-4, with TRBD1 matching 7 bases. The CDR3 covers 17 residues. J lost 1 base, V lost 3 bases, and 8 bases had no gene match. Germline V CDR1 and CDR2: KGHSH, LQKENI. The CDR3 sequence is CASSPLTGLKTNEKLFF. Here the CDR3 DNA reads TGTGCCAGCTCACCCCTGACAGGGTTGAAAACTAATGAAAAACTGTTTTTT.

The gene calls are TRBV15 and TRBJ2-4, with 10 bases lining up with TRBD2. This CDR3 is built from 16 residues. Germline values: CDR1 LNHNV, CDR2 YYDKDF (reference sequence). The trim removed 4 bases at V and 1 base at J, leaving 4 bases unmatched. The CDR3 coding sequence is TGTGCCACCAGCACCTATAGCGGGAGGGCCAAAAACATTCAGTACTTC. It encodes CATSTYSGRAKNIQYF.